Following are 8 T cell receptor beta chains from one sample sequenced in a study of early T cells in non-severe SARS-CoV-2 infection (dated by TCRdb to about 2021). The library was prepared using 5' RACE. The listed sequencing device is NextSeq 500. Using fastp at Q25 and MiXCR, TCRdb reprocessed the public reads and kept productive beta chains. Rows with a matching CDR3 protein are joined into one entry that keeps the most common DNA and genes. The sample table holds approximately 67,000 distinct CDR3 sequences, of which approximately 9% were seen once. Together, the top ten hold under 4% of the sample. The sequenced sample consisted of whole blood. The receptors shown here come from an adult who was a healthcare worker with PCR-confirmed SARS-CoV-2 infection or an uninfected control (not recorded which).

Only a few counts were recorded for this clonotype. The CDR3 nucleotides read TGTGCCAGCTCACCAAGCGGGAGGGACAACATTCAGTACTTC. Translation gives CASSPSGRDNIQYF. The chain employs TRBV18 and TRBJ2-4; 10 bases match TRBD2. The ends lost 2 bases at V and 7 bases at J; junction bases unmatched: 2. The germline V gene encodes CDR1 KGHSH and CDR2 LQKENI. The CDR3 has 14 residues.

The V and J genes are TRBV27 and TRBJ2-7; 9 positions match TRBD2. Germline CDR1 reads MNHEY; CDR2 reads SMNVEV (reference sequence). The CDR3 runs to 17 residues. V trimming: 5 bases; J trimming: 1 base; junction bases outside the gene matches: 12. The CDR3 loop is CASSLDPAGGKSYEQYF. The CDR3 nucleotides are TGTGCCAGCAGTCTAGACCCCGCGGGAGGGAAATCCTACGAGCAGTACTTC.

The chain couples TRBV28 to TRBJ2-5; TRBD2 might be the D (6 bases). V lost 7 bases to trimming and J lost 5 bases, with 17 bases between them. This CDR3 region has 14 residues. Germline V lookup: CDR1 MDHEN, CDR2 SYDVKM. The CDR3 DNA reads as TGTGCCAGCATCAATGGCGGAGGGGAGGAGACCCAGTACTTC. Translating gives CASINGGGEETQYF.

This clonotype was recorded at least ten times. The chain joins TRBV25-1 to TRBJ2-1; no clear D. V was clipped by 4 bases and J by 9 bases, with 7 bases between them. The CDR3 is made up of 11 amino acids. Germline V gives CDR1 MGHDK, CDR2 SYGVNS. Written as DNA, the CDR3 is TGTGCCAGCAGTGTCGGCCGTGAGCAGTTCTTC. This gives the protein CASSVGREQFF. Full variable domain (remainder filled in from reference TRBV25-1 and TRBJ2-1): EADIYQTPRYLVIGTGKKITLECSQTMGHDKMYWYQQDPGMELHLIHYSYGVNSTEKGDLSSESTVSRIRTEHFPLTLESARPSHTSQYLCASSVGREQFFGPGTRLTVL.

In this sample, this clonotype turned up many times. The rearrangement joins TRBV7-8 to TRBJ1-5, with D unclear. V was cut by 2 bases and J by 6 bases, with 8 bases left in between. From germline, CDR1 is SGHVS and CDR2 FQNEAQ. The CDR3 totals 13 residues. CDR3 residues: CASSLLLGQPQHF. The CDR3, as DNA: TGTGCCAGCAGCTTATTGTTAGGTCAGCCCCAGCATTTT.

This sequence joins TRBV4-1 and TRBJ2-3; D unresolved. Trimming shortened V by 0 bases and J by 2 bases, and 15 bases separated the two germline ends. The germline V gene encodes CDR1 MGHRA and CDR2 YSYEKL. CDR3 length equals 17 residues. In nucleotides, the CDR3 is TGCGCCAGCAGCCAAGATCTTCAGGCAGGCAACACAGATACGCAGTATTTT. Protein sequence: CASSQDLQAGNTDTQYF.

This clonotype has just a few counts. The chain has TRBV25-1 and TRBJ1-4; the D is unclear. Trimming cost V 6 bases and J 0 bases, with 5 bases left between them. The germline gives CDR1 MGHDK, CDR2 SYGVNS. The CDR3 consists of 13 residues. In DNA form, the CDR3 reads TGTGCCAGCAGACAGTCAACTAATGAAAAACTGTTTTTT. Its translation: CASRQSTNEKLFF.

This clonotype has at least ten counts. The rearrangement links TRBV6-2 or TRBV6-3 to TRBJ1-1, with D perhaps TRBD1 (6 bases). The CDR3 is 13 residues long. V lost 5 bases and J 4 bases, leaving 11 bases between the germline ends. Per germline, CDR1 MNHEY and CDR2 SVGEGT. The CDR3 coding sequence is TGTGCCAGCAGTCACGGACAGAGCACTGAAGCTTTCTTT. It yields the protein CASSHGQSTEAFF.